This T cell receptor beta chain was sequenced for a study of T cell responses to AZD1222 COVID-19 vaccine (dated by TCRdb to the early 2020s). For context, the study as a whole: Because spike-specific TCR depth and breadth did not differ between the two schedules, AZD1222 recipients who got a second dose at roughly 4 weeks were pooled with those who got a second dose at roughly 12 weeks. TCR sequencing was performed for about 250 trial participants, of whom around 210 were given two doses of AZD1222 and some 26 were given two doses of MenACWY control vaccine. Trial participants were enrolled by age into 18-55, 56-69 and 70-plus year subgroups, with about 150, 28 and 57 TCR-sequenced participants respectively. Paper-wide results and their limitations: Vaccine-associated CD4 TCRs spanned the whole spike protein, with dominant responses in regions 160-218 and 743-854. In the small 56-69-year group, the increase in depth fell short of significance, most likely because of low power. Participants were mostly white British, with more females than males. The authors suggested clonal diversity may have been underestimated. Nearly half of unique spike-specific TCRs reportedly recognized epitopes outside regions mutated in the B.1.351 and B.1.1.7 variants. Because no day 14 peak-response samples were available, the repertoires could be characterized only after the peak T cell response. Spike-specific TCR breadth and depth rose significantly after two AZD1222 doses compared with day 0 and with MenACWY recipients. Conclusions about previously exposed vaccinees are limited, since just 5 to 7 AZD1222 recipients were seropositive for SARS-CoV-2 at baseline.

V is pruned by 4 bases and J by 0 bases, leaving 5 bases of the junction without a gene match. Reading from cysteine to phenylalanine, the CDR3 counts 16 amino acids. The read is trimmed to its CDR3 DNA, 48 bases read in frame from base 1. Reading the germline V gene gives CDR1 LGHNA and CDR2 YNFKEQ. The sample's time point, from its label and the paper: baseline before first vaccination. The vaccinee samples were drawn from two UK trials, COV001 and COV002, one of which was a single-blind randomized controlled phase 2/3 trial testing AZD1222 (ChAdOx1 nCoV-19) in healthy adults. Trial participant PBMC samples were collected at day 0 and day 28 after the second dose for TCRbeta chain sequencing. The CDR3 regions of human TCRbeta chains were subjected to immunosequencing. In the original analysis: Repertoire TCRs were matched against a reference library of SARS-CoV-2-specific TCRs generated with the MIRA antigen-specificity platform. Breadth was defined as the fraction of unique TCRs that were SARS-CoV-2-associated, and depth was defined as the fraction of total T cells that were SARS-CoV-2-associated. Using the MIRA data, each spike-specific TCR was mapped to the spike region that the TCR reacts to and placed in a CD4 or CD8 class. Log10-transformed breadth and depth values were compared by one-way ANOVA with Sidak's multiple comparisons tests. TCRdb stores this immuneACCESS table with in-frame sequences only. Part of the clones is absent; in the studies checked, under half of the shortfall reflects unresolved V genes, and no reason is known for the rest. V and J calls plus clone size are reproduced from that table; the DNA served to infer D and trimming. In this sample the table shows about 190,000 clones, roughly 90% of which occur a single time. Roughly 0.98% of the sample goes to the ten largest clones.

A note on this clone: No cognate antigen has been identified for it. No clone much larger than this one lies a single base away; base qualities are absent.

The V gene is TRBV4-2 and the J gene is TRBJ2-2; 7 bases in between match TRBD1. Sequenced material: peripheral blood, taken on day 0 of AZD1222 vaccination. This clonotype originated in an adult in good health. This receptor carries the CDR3 CASSRDSKPNTGELFF. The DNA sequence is TGTGCCAGCAGCCGGGACAGTAAACCGAACACCGGGGAGCTGTTTTTT.